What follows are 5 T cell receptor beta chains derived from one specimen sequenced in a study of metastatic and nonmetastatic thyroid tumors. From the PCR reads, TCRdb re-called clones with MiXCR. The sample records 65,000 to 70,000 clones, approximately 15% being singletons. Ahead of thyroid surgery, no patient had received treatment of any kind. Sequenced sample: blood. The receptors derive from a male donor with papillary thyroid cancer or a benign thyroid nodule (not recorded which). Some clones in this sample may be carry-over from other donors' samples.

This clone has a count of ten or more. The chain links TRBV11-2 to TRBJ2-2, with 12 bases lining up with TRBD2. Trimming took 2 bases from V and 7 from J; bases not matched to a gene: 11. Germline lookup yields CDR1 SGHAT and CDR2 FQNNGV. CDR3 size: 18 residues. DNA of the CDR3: TGTGCCAGCAGCTTATTTGGTCTAGCGGGAGGGCCTAGCGGGGAGCTGTTTTTT. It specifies CASSLFGLAGGPSGELFF.

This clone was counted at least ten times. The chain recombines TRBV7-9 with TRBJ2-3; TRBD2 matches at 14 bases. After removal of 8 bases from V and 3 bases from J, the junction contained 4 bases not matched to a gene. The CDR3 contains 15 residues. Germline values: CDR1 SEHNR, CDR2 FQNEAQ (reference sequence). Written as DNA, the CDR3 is TGTGCCAGCTCGGGGACTAGCGGGAGAACAGATACGCAGTATTTT. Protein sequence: CASSGTSGRTDTQYF.

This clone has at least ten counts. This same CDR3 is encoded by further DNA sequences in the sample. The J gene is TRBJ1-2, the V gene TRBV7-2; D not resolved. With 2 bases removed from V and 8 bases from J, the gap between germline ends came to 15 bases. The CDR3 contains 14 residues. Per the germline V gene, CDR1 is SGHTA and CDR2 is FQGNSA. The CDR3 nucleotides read TGTGCCAGCAGCTTACGTCCCAGTCAGAGGGGCTACACCTTC. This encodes CASSLRPSQRGYTF.

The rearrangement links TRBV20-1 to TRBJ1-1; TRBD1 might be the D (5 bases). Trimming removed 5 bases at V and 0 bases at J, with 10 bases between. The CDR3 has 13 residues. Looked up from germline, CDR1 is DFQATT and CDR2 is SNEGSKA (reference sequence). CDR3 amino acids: CSAAGQMNTEAFF. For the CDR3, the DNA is TGCAGTGCTGCGGGGCAGATGAACACTGAAGCTTTCTTT.

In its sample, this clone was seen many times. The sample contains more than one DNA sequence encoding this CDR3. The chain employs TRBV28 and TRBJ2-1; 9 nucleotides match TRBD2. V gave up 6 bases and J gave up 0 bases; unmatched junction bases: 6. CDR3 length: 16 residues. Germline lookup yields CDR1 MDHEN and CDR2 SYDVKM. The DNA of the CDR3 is TGTGCCAGCAGCGGGACTAGCCGTAACTCCTACAATGAGCAGTTCTTC. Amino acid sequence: CASSGTSRNSYNEQFF.